The rows below give T cell receptor beta chains drawn from one sample of a study of blood T cell repertoires in COVID-19. Clones were sequenced by immunoSEQ multiplex PCR, and TCRdb holds only the in-frame ones, with some missing. This sample has about 490,000 clones, with approximately 85% found just once. Sequenced sample: peripheral blood. All receptors derive from a human donor in a cohort sampled during active COVID-19. Each CDR3 is given without its conserved first and last residue. D genes are given only for firm matches.

j_call: TRBJ2-3
d_call: TRBD1
v_call: TRBV30
cdr3_aa: AWSPGQGPQY

j_call: TRBJ1-1
d_call: .
v_call: TRBV7-9
cdr3_aa: ASSLSQGAYEAF

j_call: TRBJ2-1
d_call: .
v_call: TRBV6-5
cdr3_aa: ASSYGISRPYNEQF

j_call: TRBJ2-5
d_call: TRBD2
v_call: TRBV9
cdr3_aa: ASSGPSGRAGETQY

j_call: TRBJ2-5
d_call: TRBD2
v_call: TRBV7-2
cdr3_aa: ASGRLAGFQETQY

j_call: TRBJ2-5
d_call: TRBD2
v_call: TRBV29-1
cdr3_aa: SVEGAVGVAGGRETQY

j_call: TRBJ1-1
d_call: TRBD1
v_call: TRBV19
cdr3_aa: ASSILRDRGDTEAF

j_call: TRBJ2-1
d_call: TRBD2
v_call: TRBV5-1
cdr3_aa: ASSPQVRAGGNEQF

j_call: TRBJ1-1
d_call: TRBD1
v_call: TRBV15
cdr3_aa: ATSRVGTGADTEAF

j_call: TRBJ1-5
d_call: .
v_call: TRBV3-1/TRBV3-2
cdr3_aa: ASSQDQGRSNQPQH

j_call: TRBJ2-2
d_call: TRBD1
v_call: TRBV7-7
cdr3_aa: ASSSSRGTGGADGELF

j_call: TRBJ1-1
d_call: TRBD1
v_call: TRBV6-5
cdr3_aa: ASREGGQPEAF

j_call: TRBJ2-3
d_call: TRBD2
v_call: TRBV7-2
cdr3_aa: ASSLAGTSGKTDTQY

j_call: TRBJ1-2
d_call: .
v_call: TRBV30
cdr3_aa: AWSVKSGYYGYT

j_call: TRBJ2-5
d_call: .
v_call: TRBV14
cdr3_aa: ASSQRRDQETQY

j_call: TRBJ1-1
d_call: .
v_call: TRBV6-5
cdr3_aa: ASSPGGFGAF

j_call: TRBJ1-4
d_call: TRBD1
v_call: TRBV7-2
cdr3_aa: ASSLLGGGAGEKLF

j_call: TRBJ2-6
d_call: .
v_call: TRBV6-6
cdr3_aa: ASSYSTGTGANVLT

j_call: TRBJ2-5
d_call: .
v_call: TRBV28
cdr3_aa: ASSFPPGLGETQY

j_call: TRBJ2-3
d_call: TRBD2
v_call: TRBV3-1/TRBV3-2
cdr3_aa: ASSRRTSGKGTDTQY

j_call: TRBJ2-7
d_call: TRBD2
v_call: TRBV2
cdr3_aa: ASSESRLAGGPWNEQY

j_call: TRBJ2-7
d_call: TRBD2
v_call: TRBV18
cdr3_aa: ASSSGLAQTYEQY

j_call: TRBJ2-7
d_call: .
v_call: TRBV9
cdr3_aa: ASSSPREGRGPYEQY

j_call: TRBJ2-3
d_call: .
v_call: TRBV12-3/TRBV12-4
cdr3_aa: ASSDYGSQY

j_call: TRBJ2-3
d_call: .
v_call: TRBV12-3/TRBV12-4
cdr3_aa: VSKLLSADTQY

j_call: TRBJ2-5
d_call: TRBD2
v_call: TRBV5-4
cdr3_aa: ASSREGAQY

j_call: TRBJ2-5
d_call: .
v_call: TRBV24-1
cdr3_aa: ATSPTGEETQY

j_call: TRBJ2-1
d_call: .
v_call: TRBV11-3
cdr3_aa: ASSPGLPEQF

j_call: TRBJ2-7
d_call: .
v_call: TRBV14
cdr3_aa: ASSQASVAEQY

j_call: TRBJ2-5
d_call: .
v_call: TRBV5-6
cdr3_aa: ASSLNFIRGETQY

j_call: TRBJ2-3
d_call: .
v_call: TRBV20-1
cdr3_aa: SASGGVTDTQY